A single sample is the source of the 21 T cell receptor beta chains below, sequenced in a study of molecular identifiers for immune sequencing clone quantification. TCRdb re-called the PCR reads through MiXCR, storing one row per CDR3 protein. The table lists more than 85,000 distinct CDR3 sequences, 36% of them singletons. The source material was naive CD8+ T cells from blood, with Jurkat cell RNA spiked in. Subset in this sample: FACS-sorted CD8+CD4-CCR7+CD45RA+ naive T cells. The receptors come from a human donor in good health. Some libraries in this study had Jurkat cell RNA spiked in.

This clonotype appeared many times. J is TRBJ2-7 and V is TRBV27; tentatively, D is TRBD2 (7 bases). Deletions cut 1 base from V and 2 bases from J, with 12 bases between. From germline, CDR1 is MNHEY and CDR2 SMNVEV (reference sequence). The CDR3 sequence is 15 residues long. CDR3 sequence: CASSLLGRGAYEQYF. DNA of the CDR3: TGTGCCAGCAGTTTATTGGGGAGGGGGGCCTACGAGCAGTACTTC.

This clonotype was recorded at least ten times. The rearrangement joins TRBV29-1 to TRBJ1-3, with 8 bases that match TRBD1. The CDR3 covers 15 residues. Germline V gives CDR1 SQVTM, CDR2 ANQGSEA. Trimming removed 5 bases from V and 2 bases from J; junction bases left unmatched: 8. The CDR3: CSVTGQVGTGNTIYF. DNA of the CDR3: TGCAGCGTTACGGGACAGGTTGGAACTGGAAACACCATATATTTT. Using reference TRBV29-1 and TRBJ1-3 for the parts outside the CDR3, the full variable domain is SAVISQKPSRDICQRGTSLTIQCQVDSQVTMMFWYRQQPGQSLTLIATANQGSEATYESGFVIDKFPISRPNLTFSTLTVSNMSPEDSSIYLCSVTGQVGTGNTIYFGEGSWLTVV.

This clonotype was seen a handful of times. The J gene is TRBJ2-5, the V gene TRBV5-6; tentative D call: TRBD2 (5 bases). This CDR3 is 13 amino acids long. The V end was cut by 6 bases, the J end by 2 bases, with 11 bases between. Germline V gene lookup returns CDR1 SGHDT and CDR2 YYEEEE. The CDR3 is CASKRAPQETQYF. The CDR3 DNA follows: TGTGCCAGCAAGAGGGCTCCTCAAGAGACCCAGTACTTC.

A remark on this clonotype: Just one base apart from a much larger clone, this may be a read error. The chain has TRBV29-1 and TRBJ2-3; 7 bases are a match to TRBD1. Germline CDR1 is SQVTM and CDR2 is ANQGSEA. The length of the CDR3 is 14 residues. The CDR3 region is CSVPTQGPTDAQYF. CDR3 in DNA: TGCAGCGTTCCCACACAGGGGCCCACAGATGCGCAGTATTTT.

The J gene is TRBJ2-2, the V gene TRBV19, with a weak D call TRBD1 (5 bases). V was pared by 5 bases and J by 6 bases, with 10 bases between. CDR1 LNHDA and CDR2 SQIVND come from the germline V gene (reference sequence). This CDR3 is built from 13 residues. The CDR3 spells CASSPGAAGELFF. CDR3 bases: TGTGCCAGTAGTCCTGGGGCCGCCGGGGAGCTGTTTTTT.

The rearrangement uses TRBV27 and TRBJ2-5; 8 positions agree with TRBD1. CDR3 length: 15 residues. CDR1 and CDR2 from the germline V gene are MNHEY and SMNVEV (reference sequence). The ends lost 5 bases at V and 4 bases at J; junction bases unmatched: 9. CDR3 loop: CASSTDRAMGETQYF. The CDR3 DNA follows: TGTGCCAGCAGTACGGACAGGGCCATGGGAGAGACCCAGTACTTC.

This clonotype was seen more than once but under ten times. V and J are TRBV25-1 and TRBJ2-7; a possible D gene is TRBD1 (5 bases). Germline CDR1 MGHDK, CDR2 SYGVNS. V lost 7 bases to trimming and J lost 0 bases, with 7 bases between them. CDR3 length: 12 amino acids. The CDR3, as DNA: TGTGCCAGCACGGACAACTCCTACGAGCAGTACTTC. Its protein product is CASTDNSYEQYF.

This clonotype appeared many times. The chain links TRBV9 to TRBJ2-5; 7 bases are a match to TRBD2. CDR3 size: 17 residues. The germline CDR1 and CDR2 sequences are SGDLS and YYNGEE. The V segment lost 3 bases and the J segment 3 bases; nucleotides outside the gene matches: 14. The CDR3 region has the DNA TGTGCCAGCAGCGCGAGCGGGACCCGAAACCTTAAAGAGACCCAGTACTTC. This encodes CASSASGTRNLKETQYF. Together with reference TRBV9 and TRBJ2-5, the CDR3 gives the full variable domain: DSGVTQTPKHLITATGQRVTLRCSPRSGDLSVYWYQQSLDQGLQFLIQYYNGEERAKGNILERFSAQQFPDLHSELNLSSLELGDSALYFCASSASGTRNLKETQYFGPGTRLLVL.

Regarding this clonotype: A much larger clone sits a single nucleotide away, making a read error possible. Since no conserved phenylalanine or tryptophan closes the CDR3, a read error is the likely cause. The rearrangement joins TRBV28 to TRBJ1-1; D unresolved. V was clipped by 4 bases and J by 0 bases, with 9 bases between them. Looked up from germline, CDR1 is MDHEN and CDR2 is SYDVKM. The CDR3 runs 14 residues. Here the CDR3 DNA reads TGTGCCAGCAGTTACGGACGGTTGAACACTGAAGCTTTCCTT. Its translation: CASSYGRLNTEAFL.

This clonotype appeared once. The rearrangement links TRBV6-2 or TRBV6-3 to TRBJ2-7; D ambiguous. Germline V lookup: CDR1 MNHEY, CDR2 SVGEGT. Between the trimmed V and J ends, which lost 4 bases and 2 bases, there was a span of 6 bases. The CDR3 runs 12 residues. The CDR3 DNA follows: TGTGCCAGCAGTTCCGCCCCCTACGAGCAGTACTTC. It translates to CASSSAPYEQYF.

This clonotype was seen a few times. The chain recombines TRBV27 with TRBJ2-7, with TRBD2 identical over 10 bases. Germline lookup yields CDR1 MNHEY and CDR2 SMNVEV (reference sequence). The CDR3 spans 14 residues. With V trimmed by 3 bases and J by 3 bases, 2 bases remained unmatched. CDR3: CASSLSSGSYEQYF. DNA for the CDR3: TGTGCCAGCAGTTTGTCTAGCGGGAGCTACGAGCAGTACTTC.

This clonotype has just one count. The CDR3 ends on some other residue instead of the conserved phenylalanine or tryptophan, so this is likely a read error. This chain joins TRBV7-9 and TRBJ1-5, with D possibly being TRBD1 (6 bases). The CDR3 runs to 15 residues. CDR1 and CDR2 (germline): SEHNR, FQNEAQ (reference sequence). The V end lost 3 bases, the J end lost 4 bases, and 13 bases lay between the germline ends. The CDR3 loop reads CASSLDGQRNQPQHL. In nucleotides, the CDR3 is TGTGCCAGCAGCTTGGATGGACAGAGAAATCAGCCCCAGCATCTT.

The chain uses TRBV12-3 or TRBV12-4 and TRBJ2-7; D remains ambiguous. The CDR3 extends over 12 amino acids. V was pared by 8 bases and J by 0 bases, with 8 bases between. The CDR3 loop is CASQTRSYEQYF. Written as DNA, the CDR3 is TGTGCCAGCCAGACCCGCTCCTACGAGCAGTACTTC.

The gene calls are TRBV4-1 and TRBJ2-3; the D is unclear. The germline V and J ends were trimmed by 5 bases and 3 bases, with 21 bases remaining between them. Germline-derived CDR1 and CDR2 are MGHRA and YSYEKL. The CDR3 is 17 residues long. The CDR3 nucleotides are TGCGCCAGCAGCTCAACCCGTAAGCAGATCCTAACAGATACGCAGTATTTT. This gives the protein CASSSTRKQILTDTQYF.

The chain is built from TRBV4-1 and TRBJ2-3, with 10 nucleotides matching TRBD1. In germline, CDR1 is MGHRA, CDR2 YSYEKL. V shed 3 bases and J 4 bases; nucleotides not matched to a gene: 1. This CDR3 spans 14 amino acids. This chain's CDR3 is CASSHGQGADTQYF. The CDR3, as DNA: TGCGCCAGCAGCCACGGACAGGGGGCAGATACGCAGTATTTT.

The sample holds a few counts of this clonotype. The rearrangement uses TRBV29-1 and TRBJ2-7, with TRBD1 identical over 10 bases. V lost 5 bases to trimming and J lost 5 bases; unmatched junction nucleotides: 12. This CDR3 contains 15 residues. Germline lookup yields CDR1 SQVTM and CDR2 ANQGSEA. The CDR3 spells CSVSYTSGQGHEQYF. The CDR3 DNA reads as TGCAGCGTTTCCTATACGTCGGGACAGGGGCACGAGCAGTACTTC.

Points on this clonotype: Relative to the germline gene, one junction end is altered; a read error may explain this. Written as DNA, the CDR3 is TGCGCCGGCAGCCAGGAAAATACCGGGGAGCTGTTTTTT. Translating it yields CAGSQENTGELFF. The rearrangement joins TRBV4-3 to TRBJ2-2; D is unresolved. The V gene's germline CDR1 is LGHNA and CDR2 YSLEER. The CDR3 runs 13 residues.

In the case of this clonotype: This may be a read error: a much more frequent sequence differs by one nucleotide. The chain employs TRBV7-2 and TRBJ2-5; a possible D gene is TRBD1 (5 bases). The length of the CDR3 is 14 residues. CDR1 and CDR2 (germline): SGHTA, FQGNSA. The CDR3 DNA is TGTGCCAGCAGCTCCCAGGGTTGGCGAGAGCCCCAGTACTTC. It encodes CASSSQGWREPQYF.

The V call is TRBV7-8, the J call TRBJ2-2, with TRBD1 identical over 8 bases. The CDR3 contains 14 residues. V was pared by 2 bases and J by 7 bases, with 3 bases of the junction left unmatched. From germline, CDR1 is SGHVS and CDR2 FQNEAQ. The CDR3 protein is CASSLQGASGELFF. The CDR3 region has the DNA TGTGCCAGCAGCTTACAGGGGGCAAGCGGGGAGCTGTTTTTT.

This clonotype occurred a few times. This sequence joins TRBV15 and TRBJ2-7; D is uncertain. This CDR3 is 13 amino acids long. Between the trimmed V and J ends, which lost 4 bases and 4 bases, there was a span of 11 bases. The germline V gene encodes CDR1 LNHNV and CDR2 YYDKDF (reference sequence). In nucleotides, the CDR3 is TGTGCCACCAGCAAAGGCTCCGGATACGAGCAGTACTTC. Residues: CATSKGSGYEQYF.

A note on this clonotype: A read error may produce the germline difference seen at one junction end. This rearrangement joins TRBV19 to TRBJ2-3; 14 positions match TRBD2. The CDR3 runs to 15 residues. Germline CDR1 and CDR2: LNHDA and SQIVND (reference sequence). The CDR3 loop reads CASSGTSGRADTLYF. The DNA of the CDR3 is TGTGCCAGCAGCGGGACTAGCGGGAGAGCAGATACGCTGTATTTT.